The clone carrying this T cell receptor beta chain was counted only a few times. Antigen: not known. This sample is part of a study of shared clonotypes between healthy human individuals. Overall study findings and caveats: Clonotypes shared by all four donors outscored non-shared clonotypes in generation probability.

Germline loops: CDR1 MGHDK, CDR2 SYGVNS. The CDR3 is made up of 13 amino acids. With V trimmed by 3 bases and J by 4 bases, 3 bases remained unmatched. As handled by the study authors: Because ImmunoSEQ provided only junction sequences with no quality scores, the filtering differed. Measured with immunoSEQ multiplex PCR; TCRdb has only the in-frame clones, and not every one. From that table come the V and J calls and clone size; the DNA was used to work out D and trimming. The table has some 100,000 clones, 68% seen once; the top ten hold about a quarter. With CCR7-negative CD45RA+ TemRA cells, CD45RO+ cells were combined in CD8 memory.

This receptor was identified in a woman aged 30 to 39 in good health. Sample: memory CD8+ T cells sorted from blood. The subset: CD45RO+ cells pooled with CCR7-negative TemRA cells. The chain uses TRBV25-1 and TRBJ2-7; TRBD1 agrees at 7 bases. CDR3 region: CASSDGTVYEQYF. CDR3 DNA: TGTGCCAGCAGTGACGGGACAGTATACGAGCAGTACTTC.